Presented here are 12 T cell receptor beta chains from one specimen sequenced in a study of response to subunit inactivated influenza vaccine. TCRdb ran MiXCR on the RT-PCR reads and lists one entry per CDR3 protein. The table shows under 800,000 distinct CDR3 sequences, with approximately 14% occurring only once. Sequenced material: PBMCs from blood, taken 14 to 15 days before vaccination. The receptor source for this set is a man aged 50 or older who received an inactivated influenza vaccine.

This clonotype was detected only a few times. J is TRBJ2-1 and V is TRBV20-1; 8 bases align to TRBD2. The germline CDR1 and CDR2 sequences are DFQATT and SNEGSKA (reference sequence). Trimming removed 5 bases from V and 6 bases from J; junction bases left unmatched: 9. CDR3 size: 14 residues. The CDR3 DNA reads as TGCAGTGCTCCGCTGGGACTAGGCTTCAATGAGCAGTTCTTC. Its translation: CSAPLGLGFNEQFF.

This clonotype was detected ten times or more. The V gene is TRBV30, the J gene TRBJ2-7; D is undetermined. The CDR3 extends over 12 amino acids. The germline CDR1 and CDR2 sequences are GTSNPN and SVGIG (reference sequence). The V gene lost 0 bases and the J gene lost 3 bases, with 6 bases spanning the gap. The CDR3 spells CAWSVRGYEQYF. CDR3 bases: TGTGCCTGGAGTGTAAGAGGCTACGAGCAGTACTTC.

This clonotype was detected a few times. The chain joins TRBV6-1 to TRBJ2-2, with TRBD2 as a possible D gene (5 bases). This CDR3 is built from 13 residues. V was shortened by 6 bases and J by 6 bases, with 11 bases between the two germline ends. The germline V gene has CDR1 MNHNS and CDR2 SASEGT. The CDR3 sequence: CASRGLVSGELFF. The CDR3 nucleotides read TGTGCCAGCAGAGGACTGGTGTCCGGGGAGCTGTTTTTT.

This clonotype was counted only a few times. The chain employs TRBV12-3 or TRBV12-4 and TRBJ1-1, with D uncertain. The CDR3 has 12 amino acids. The V gene lost 5 bases and the J gene lost 11 bases, with 15 bases spanning the gap. The CDR3 nucleotides read TGTGCCAGCAGTAATGTGCCTCCTAGGGCTTTCTTT. This codes for CASSNVPPRAFF.

V is TRBV5-1 and J is TRBJ2-7; tentatively, D is TRBD1 or TRBD2 (5 bases each). The ends were cut back, 3 bases at V and 1 base at J, with 23 bases in the middle. Per germline, CDR1 SGHRS and CDR2 YFSETQ. The CDR3 length is 18 residues. The CDR3, as DNA: TGCGCCAGCAGCTCCCAAGTAGCCGGGACGGTAAATTCCTACGAGCAGTACTTC. Its translation is CASSSQVAGTVNSYEQYF.

The V and J genes are TRBV6-1 and TRBJ2-7; D is undetermined. The V and J ends lost 3 bases and 2 bases respectively, with 8 bases between them. The CDR3 contains 13 residues. Germline-derived CDR1 and CDR2 are MNHNS and SASEGT. The CDR3 region has the DNA TGTGCCAGCAGTGACATCCCAGCCTACGAGCAGTACTTC. The encoded protein is CASSDIPAYEQYF.

This clonotype has more than one count but fewer than ten. The chain employs TRBV7-9 and TRBJ2-7; D remains unclear. Trimming cost V 5 bases and J 1 base, with 9 bases left between them. Germline V gives CDR1 SEHNR, CDR2 FQNEAQ (reference sequence). The CDR3 has 13 amino acids. The chain's CDR3 is CASSNRESYEQYF. Written as DNA, the CDR3 is TGTGCCAGCAGCAACCGTGAATCCTACGAGCAGTACTTC.

This clonotype turned up a few times. V is TRBV10-3 and J is TRBJ2-3; D might be TRBD1 or TRBD2, each matching 5 bases. CDR3 size: 16 residues. The V end was cut by 4 bases, the J end by 3 bases, with 17 bases between. Per the germline V gene, CDR1 is ENHRY and CDR2 is SYGVKD. In DNA, the CDR3 is TGTGCCATCAGTGTCATGGGCAGGGAGAAGACAGATACGCAGTATTTT. This sequence encodes CAISVMGREKTDTQYF.

The chain links TRBV29-1 to TRBJ2-1; D is undetermined. The V and J ends lost 0 bases and 6 bases respectively, with 6 bases between them. The germline gives CDR1 SQVTM, CDR2 ANQGSEA. This CDR3 spans 12 amino acids. DNA for the CDR3: TGCAGCGTTGAAGATCCGGGCAATGAGCAGTTCTTC. Translation: CSVEDPGNEQFF.

This clonotype was detected ten times or more. The J gene is TRBJ1-1, the V gene TRBV12-3 or TRBV12-4, with 7 bases lining up with TRBD1. The J segment lost 0 bases and the V segment lost 4 bases, leaving 5 bases of the junction unmatched. The CDR3 has 15 residues. This CDR3 reads CASSWGDSVNTEAFF. Written as DNA, the CDR3 is TGTGCCAGCAGTTGGGGGGACAGTGTGAACACTGAAGCTTTCTTT.

In this sample, this clonotype turned up a few times. The CDR3 reads CSARRGLEDSPLHF. DNA of the CDR3: TGCAGTGCTCGAAGAGGGCTTGAGGATTCACCCCTCCACTTT. The chain joins TRBV20-1 to TRBJ1-6; D not certain. The V end lost 5 bases, the J end lost 8 bases, and 16 bases lay between the germline ends. The CDR3 is 14 residues long. Germline CDR1 DFQATT, CDR2 SNEGSKA (reference sequence).

This clonotype was detected a few times. J is TRBJ1-1 and V is TRBV6-2 or TRBV6-3; D gene unclear. Germline V CDR1 and CDR2: MNHEY, SVGEGT. V lost 8 bases, J lost 5 bases, and 9 bases lay in between. The CDR3 totals 11 residues. The CDR3 sequence: CASGGWTEAFF. For the CDR3, the DNA is TGTGCCAGCGGTGGATGGACTGAAGCTTTCTTT.